This TCR beta chain was recorded in a study of blood T cell repertoires in COVID-19. Trimming cost V 10 bases and J 3 bases; bases outside gene matches: 2. CDR1 is LNHDA, CDR2 SQIVND, per germline (reference sequence). The CDR3 covers 12 residues. Only in-frame clones appear in the TCRdb table, and some are missing; sequencing was by immunoSEQ multiplex PCR. Found here are 70,000 to 75,000 clones, roughly four fifths of them singletons; the top ten hold 28%. The receptor was isolated from a man aged 70 or older with acute or convalescent COVID-19. V gene TRBV19 combines with J gene TRBJ2-7; 11 nucleotides match TRBD2. Material: peripheral blood. CDR3 loop: CATGLAGYEQYF. The DNA for the CDR3 is TGTGCCACCGGACTAGCGGGCTACGAGCAGTACTTC.